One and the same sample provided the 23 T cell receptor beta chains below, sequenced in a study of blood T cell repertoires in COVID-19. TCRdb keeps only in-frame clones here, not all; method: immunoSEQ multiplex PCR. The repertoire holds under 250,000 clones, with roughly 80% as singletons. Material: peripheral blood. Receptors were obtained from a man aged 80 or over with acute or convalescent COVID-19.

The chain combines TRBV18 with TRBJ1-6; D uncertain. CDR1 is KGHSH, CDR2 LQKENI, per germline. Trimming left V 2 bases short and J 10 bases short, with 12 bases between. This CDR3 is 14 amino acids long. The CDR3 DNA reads TGTGCCAGCTCACCAAACGGGGTACGGTCACCCCTCCACTTT. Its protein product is CASSPNGVRSPLHF.

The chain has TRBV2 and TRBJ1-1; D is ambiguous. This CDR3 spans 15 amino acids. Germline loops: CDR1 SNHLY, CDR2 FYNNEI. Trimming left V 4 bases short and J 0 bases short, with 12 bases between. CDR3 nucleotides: TGTGCCAGCAGTGCCCTCGGACTGTTGAACACTGAAGCTTTCTTT. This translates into CASSALGLLNTEAFF.

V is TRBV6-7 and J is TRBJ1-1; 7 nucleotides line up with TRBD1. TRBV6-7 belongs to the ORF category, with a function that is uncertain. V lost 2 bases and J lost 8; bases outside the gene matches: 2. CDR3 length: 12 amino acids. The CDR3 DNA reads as TGTGCCAGCAGTTACGTGGACAGGGAAGCTTTCTTT. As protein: CASSYVDREAFF.

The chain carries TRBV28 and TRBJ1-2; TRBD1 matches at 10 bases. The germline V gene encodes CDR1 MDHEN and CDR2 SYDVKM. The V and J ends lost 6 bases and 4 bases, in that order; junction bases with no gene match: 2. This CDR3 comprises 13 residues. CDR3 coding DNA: TGTGCCAGCAGGGGACAGGGGTTCTATGGCTACACCTTC. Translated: CASRGQGFYGYTF.

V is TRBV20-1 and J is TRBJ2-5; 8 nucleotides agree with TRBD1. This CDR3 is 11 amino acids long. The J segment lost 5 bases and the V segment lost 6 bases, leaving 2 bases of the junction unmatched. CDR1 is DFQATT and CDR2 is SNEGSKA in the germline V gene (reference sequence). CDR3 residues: CSANRGETQYF. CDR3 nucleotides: TGCAGTGCCAACAGGGGGGAGACCCAGTACTTC.

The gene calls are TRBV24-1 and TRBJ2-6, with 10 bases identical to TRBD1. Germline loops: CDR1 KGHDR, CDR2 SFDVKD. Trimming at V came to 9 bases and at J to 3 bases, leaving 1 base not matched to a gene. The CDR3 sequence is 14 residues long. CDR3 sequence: CATGTGVGANVLTF. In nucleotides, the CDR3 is TGTGCCACCGGGACAGGGGTTGGGGCCAACGTCCTGACTTTC.

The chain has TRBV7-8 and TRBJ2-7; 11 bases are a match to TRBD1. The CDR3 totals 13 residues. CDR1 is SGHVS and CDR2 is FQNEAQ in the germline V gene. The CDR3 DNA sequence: TGTGCGTTAGGGGACAGGGGGTCCTACGAGCAGTACTTC. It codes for CALGDRGSYEQYF.

The DNA of the CDR3 is TGCGCCAGCAGCTTTCAAGCGGGAGTGAGGGCAGATACGCAGTATTTT. It specifies CASSFQAGVRADTQYF. The rearrangement links TRBV5-1 to TRBJ2-3; 8 bases line up with TRBD2. Unmatched junction bases numbered 9, after V lost 2 bases and J lost 4 bases. This CDR3 has 16 residues. Germline CDR1 SGHRS, CDR2 YFSETQ.

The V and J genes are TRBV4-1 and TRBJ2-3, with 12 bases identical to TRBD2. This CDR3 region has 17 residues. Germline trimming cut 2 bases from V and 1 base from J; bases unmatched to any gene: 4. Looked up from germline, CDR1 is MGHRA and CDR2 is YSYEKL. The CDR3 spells CASSQSLAGGGTDTQYF. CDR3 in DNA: TGCGCCAGCAGCCAATCGCTAGCGGGAGGGGGCACAGATACGCAGTATTTT.

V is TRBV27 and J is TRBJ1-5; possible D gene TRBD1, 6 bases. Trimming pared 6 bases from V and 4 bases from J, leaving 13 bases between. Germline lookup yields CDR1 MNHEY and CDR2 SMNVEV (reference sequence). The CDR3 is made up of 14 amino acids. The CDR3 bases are TGTGCCAGCAGCCGTACAGGGCTAAATCAGCCCCAGCATTTT. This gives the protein CASSRTGLNQPQHF.

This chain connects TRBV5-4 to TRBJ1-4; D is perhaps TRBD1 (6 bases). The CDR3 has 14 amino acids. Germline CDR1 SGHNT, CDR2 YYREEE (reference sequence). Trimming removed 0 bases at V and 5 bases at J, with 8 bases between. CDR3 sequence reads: CASSLDRGNEKLFF. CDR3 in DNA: TGTGCCAGCAGCTTGGATAGGGGGAATGAAAAACTGTTTTTT.

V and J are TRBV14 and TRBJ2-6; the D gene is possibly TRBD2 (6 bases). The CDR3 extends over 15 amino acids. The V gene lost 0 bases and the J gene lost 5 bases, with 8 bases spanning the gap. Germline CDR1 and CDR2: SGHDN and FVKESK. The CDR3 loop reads CASSQESGWANVLTF. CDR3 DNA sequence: TGTGCCAGCAGCCAAGAGAGCGGGTGGGCCAACGTCCTGACTTTC. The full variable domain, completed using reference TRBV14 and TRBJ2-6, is EAGVTQFPSHSVIEKGQTVTLRCDPISGHDNLYWYRRVMGKEIKFLLHFVKESKQDESGMPNNRFLAERTGGTYSTLKVQPAELEDSGVYFCASSQESGWANVLTFGAGSRLTVL.

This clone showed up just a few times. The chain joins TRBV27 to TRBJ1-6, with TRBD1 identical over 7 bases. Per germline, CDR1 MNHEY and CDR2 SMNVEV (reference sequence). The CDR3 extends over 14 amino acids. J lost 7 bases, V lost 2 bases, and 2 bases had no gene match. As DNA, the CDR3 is TGTGCCAGCAGTTTAGCAGGGGGGAATTCACCCCTCCACTTT. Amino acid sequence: CASSLAGGNSPLHF.

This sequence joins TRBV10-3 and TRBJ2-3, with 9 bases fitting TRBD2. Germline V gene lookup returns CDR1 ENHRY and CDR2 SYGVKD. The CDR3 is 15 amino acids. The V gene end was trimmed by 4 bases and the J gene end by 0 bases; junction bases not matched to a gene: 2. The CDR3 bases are TGTGCCATCAGTGGGACTAGCGCTAGCACAGATACGCAGTATTTT. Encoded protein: CAISGTSASTDTQYF.

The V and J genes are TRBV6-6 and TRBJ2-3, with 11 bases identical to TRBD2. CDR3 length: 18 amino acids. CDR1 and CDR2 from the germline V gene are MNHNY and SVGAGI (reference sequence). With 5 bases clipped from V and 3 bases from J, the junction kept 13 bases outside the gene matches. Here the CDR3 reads CASSRVAGGPGRTDTQYF. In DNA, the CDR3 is TGTGCCAGCAGTCGGGTAGCGGGAGGGCCTGGGAGAACAGATACGCAGTATTTT.

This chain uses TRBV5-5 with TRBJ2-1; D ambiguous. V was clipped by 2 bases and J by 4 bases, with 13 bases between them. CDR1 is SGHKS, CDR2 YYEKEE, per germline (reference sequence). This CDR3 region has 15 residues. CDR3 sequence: CASSFRQTSYNEQFF. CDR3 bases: TGTGCCAGCAGCTTTCGCCAAACTTCTTACAATGAGCAGTTCTTC.

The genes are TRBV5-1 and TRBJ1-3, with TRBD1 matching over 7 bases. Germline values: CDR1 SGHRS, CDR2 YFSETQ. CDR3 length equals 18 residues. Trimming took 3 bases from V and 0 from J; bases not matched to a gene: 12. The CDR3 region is CASSSGVRTGDSGNTIYF. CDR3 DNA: TGCGCCAGCAGCTCGGGCGTGAGGACAGGTGACTCTGGAAACACCATATATTTT.

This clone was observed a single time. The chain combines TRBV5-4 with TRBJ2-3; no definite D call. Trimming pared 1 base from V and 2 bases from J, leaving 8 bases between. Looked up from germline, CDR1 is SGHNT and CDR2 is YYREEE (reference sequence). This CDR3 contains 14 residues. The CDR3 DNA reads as TGTGCCAGCAGCTTGCGAGGCCTCACAGATACGCAGTATTTT. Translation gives CASSLRGLTDTQYF.

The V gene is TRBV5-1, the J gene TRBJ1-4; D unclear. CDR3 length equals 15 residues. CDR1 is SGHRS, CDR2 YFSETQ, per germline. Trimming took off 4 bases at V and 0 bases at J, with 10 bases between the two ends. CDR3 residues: CASSPTVATNEKLFF. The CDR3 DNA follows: TGCGCCAGCAGCCCTACAGTTGCAACTAATGAAAAACTGTTTTTT.

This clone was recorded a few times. CDR3 bases: TGCGCCAGCACCGGGGGACAGGGGGCATCCGAGCAGTACTTC. It specifies CASTGGQGASEQYF. The chain joins TRBV5-1 to TRBJ2-7; 12 nucleotides match TRBD1. The CDR3 length is 14 residues. The J segment lost 6 bases and the V segment lost 6 bases, leaving 7 bases of the junction unmatched. Germline V lookup: CDR1 SGHRS, CDR2 YFSETQ.

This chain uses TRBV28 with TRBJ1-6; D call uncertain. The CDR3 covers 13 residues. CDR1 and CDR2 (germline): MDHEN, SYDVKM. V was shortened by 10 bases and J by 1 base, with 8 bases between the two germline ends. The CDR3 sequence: CATRGSYNSPLHF. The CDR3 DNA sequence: TGTGCCACCCGGGGTTCCTATAATTCACCCCTCCACTTT.

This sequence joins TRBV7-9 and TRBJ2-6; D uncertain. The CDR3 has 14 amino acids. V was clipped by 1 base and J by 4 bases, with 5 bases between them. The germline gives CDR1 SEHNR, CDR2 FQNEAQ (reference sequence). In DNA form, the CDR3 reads TGTGCCAGCAGCTTAGTCGTGGGGGCCAACGTCCTGACTTTC. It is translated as CASSLVVGANVLTF.

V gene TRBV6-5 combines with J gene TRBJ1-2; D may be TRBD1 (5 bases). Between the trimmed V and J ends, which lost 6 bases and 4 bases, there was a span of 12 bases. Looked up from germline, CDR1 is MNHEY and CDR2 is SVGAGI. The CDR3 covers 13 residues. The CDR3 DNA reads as TGTGCCAGCAGGGACAAGTACTTCTATGGCTACACCTTC. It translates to CASRDKYFYGYTF.